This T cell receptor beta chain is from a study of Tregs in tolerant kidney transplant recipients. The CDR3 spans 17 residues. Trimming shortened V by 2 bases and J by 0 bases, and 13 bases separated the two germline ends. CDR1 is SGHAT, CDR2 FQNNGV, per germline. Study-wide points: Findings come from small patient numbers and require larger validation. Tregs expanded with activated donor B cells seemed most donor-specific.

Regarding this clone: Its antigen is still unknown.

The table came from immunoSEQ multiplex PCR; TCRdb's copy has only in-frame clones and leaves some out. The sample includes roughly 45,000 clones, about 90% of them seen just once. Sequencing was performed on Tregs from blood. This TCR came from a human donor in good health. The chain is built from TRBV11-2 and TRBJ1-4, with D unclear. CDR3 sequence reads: CASSLSFSPTTNEKLFF. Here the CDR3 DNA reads TGTGCCAGCAGCTTAAGTTTCAGTCCAACAACTAATGAAAAACTGTTTTTT. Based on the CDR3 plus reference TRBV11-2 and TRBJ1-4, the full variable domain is EAGVAQSPRYKIIEKRQSVAFWCNPISGHATLYWYQQILGQGPKLLIQFQNNGVVDDSQLPKDRFSAERLKGVDSTLKIQPAKLEDSAVYLCASSLSFSPTTNEKLFFGSGTQLSVL.